Below, 3 T cell receptor delta chains from the same sample are listed, as sequenced in a study of gamma-delta chains in newborns, infants, children. TCRdb applied CATT to the reads for clone calling. The profile shows some 5,700 delta-chain clones, approximately 1.9% of them singletons. Sequenced: blood. The receptor set was obtained from a child who was a newborn, infant or young child, either healthy, febrile or measles-vaccinated (not recorded which).

Concerning this clone itself: The protein held in TCRdb is that of a much larger clone and does not match this DNA's translation at residue 16, likely because of a read error; the protein shown is translated from the DNA. The chain has TRDV2 and TRDJ3; 12 positions agree with TRDD3. The germline gives CDR1 GEAIGNYY, CDR2 EKD. The CDR3 is made up of 19 amino acids. The CDR3 DNA sequence: TGTGCCTGTGACACCGCGACTGGGGGATACTCCTGGGACACCCGACGGATGTTTTTC. Residues: CACDTATGGYSWDTRRMFF.

This clone was detected only a few times. This likely traces to a read error, being one base from a far larger clone. Written as DNA, the CDR3 is TGTGCCTGTGACACCCCAGGAGGCGGGATACGCGCCCTCTCCTGGGACACCCGACAGATGTTTTTC. Its translation is CACDTPGGGIRALSWDTRQMFF. This sequence joins TRDV2 and TRDJ3; 8 bases are shared with TRDD3. Germline V lookup: CDR1 GEAIGNYY, CDR2 EKD. The CDR3 consists of 22 residues. The junction had 15 bases not matched to a gene; V was cut back by 0 bases and J by 0 bases.

About this clone itself: One junction end does not reproduce the germline sequence, and a read error may be involved. The V call is TRDV2, the J call TRDJ2, with 12 bases identical to TRDD3. CDR1 and CDR2 (germline): GEAIGNYY, EKD. This CDR3 contains 22 residues. For the CDR3, the DNA is TGTGCCTGTGACACCAGCACTGGGGGATACCATACTCCTTCCACTTTGGCAGCACAACTCTTCTTT. Its protein product is CACDTSTGGYHTPSTLAAQLFF.